The next 13 T cell receptor beta chains were all read from a single sample in a study of T cells expressing NK-cell markers. TCRdb re-called the 5' RACE reads and catalogs CDR3 proteins one per entry, DNA excluded. This repertoire comprises 140,000 to 150,000 distinct CDR3 sequences; its ten largest clones make up 9% to 15%. Sequenced: blood T cells: a sorted CD56 or NKG2C T cell subset, CD4+ or CD8+ T cells, or bulk PBMC T cells (not recorded which). The receptor set was obtained from a man aged 18 to 29 in good health.

The V gene is TRBV6-6, the J gene TRBJ2-3; the D call from TCRdb, TRBD1, cannot be confirmed without DNA. The CDR3 has 15 residues. The V gene's germline CDR1 is MNHNY and CDR2 SVGAGI (reference sequence). The CDR3 is CASRPGTAYTDTQYF.

The chain combines TRBV4-1 with TRBJ2-1; TCRdb's D gene call, TRBD1, goes unchecked for lack of DNA. The germline V gene has CDR1 MGHRA and CDR2 YSYEKL. This CDR3 comprises 14 residues. The CDR3 spells CASSQLGRGNEQFF.

V gene TRBV20-1 combines with J gene TRBJ1-1. The germline V gene encodes CDR1 DFQATT and CDR2 SNEGSKA (reference sequence). This CDR3 has 14 amino acids. The CDR3 protein is CSARDLKQNTEAFF.

This sequence joins TRBV21-1 and TRBJ2-7; TCRdb proposes TRBD2, but this gene call is untestable without DNA. TRBV21-1 has pseudogene status. This CDR3 has 16 residues. Here the CDR3 reads CASSKVEETVLDEQYF.

The rearrangement uses TRBV2 and TRBJ2-3. CDR1 is SNHLY, CDR2 FYNNEI, per germline. The CDR3 runs 14 residues. CDR3 residues: CASSEVVLIDTQYF.

The chain uses TRBV19 and TRBJ2-3; the TCRdb D gene call, TRBD2, has no DNA to confirm it. Germline V gene lookup returns CDR1 LNHDA and CDR2 SQIVND (reference sequence). The CDR3 has 16 residues. CDR3 region: CASSMGRESLRDTQYF.

The V and J genes are TRBV25-1 and TRBJ1-2; without DNA, the TCRdb call of TRBD1 cannot be checked. The germline gives CDR1 MGHDK, CDR2 SYGVNS. This CDR3 spans 11 amino acids. CDR3 region: CASSEGLGYTF.

This chain links TRBV19 with TRBJ2-1; the TCRdb D gene call, TRBD2, has no DNA to confirm it. This CDR3 comprises 14 residues. CDR1 and CDR2 (germline): LNHDA, SQIVND (reference sequence). The CDR3 reads CASSRGLAPNEQFF. Supplemented by reference TRBV19 and TRBJ2-1, the full variable domain reads DGGITQSPKYLFRKEGQNVTLSCEQNLNHDAMYWYRQDPGQGLRLIYYSQIVNDFQKGDIAEGYSVSREKKESFPLTVTSAQKNPTAFYLCASSRGLAPNEQFFGPGTRLTVL.

The chain uses TRBV5-4 and TRBJ1-1; checking the TCRdb D call of TRBD1 is not possible without DNA. The length of the CDR3 is 15 residues. Germline loops: CDR1 SGHNT, CDR2 YYREEE (reference sequence). The CDR3 sequence: CASSSRDITNTEAFF. Full variable domain (rest looked up from reference TRBV5-4 and TRBJ1-1): ETGVTQSPTHLIKTRGQQVTLRCSSQSGHNTVSWYQQALGQGPQFIFQYYREEENGRGNFPPRFSGLQFPNYSSELNVNALELDDSALYLCASSSRDITNTEAFFGQGTRLTVV.

CDR3 in amino acids: CASSVEGDTGELFF. This sequence joins TRBV6-4 and TRBJ2-2; the TRBD2 assignment by TCRdb is unverifiable without DNA. The germline gives CDR1 MRHNA, CDR2 SNTAGT. The CDR3 extends over 14 amino acids.

J is TRBJ1-2 and V is TRBV14. The CDR3 runs to 13 residues. Germline V gene lookup returns CDR1 SGHDN and CDR2 FVKESK. This chain's CDR3 is CASSQDHSYGYTF.

The chain employs TRBV7-8 and TRBJ2-5; TCRdb's D call of TRBD1 is untestable without DNA. CDR1 and CDR2 (germline): SGHVS, FQNEAQ. CDR3 size: 12 residues. The CDR3 here is CASSDGGETQYF. The full variable domain, with the rest looked up from reference TRBV7-8 and TRBJ2-5, is GAGVSQSPRYKVAKRGQDVALRCDPISGHVSLFWYQQALGQGPEFLTYFQNEAQLDKSGLPSDRFFAERPEGSVSTLKIQRTQQEDSAVYLCASSDGGETQYFGPGTRLLVL.

The chain has TRBV2 and TRBJ2-3; TCRdb picks TRBD2, but there is no DNA to check that call. Germline V CDR1 and CDR2: SNHLY, FYNNEI. This CDR3 contains 14 residues. CDR3 region: CASRLAGDSDTQYF.